These 22 T cell receptor beta chains were all obtained from the same sample, sequenced in a study of blood T cell repertoires in COVID-19. The data were produced by immunoSEQ multiplex PCR, yet TCRdb's version contains in-frame clones alone and is incomplete. This sample has 210,000 or so clones, with around 89% found just once. Sequenced input: peripheral blood. These receptors were taken from a man aged 30 to 39 with COVID-19, enrolled during active disease.

The chain uses TRBV4-3 and TRBJ2-7; TRBD2 matches at 10 bases. This CDR3 is built from 19 residues. Germline V gene sequence: CDR1 LGHNA, CDR2 YSLEER. Unmatched junction bases numbered 15, after V lost 4 bases and J lost 0 bases. The CDR3 region is CASSRVVAGGSYSSYEQYF. CDR3 bases: TGCGCCAGCAGCCGGGTAGTAGCGGGGGGCTCATACAGCTCCTACGAGCAGTACTTC.

This clone has only a few counts. The chain recombines TRBV4-1 with TRBJ2-2, with no clear D. V lost 0 bases, J lost 10 bases, and 21 bases lay in between. This CDR3 is built from 17 residues. The V gene's germline CDR1 is MGHRA and CDR2 YSYEKL. The CDR3 loop reads CASSQELPVAWISELFF. The CDR3 DNA reads TGCGCCAGCAGCCAAGAATTACCGGTAGCCTGGATTTCGGAGCTGTTTTTT.

The genes are TRBV5-4 and TRBJ2-6, with 11 positions matching TRBD1. Germline V lookup: CDR1 SGHNT, CDR2 YYREEE (reference sequence). CDR3 length: 18 amino acids. V was pared by 3 bases and J by 0 bases, with 5 bases of the junction left unmatched. CDR3 amino acids: CASSSRGQGGSGANVLTF. CDR3 coding DNA: TGTGCCAGCAGCTCGAGGGGACAGGGGGGCTCTGGGGCCAACGTCCTGACTTTC.

The CDR3 here is CASSGARYNEQFF. CDR3 sequence (DNA): TGTGCCAGCAGCGGGGCTAGGTACAATGAGCAGTTCTTC. The rearrangement uses TRBV19 and TRBJ2-1; the match to TRBD2 covers 7 bases. V lost 9 bases, J lost 4 bases, and 6 bases stayed unmatched. The germline V gene has CDR1 LNHDA and CDR2 SQIVND (reference sequence). This CDR3 is 13 amino acids long.

J is TRBJ1-6 and V is TRBV19, with no clear D. Germline loops: CDR1 LNHDA, CDR2 SQIVND (reference sequence). V dropped 0 bases and J dropped 3 bases, with 21 bases sitting between them. The CDR3 has 20 residues. The CDR3 reads CASSIDIRRKGRHYNSPLHF. DNA for the CDR3: TGTGCCAGTAGTATAGATATCCGGAGGAAGGGCCGCCACTATAATTCACCCCTCCACTTT.

This chain joins TRBV19 and TRBJ2-3; no clear D. Trimming took off 6 bases at V and 0 bases at J, with 16 bases between the two ends. The CDR3 sequence is 16 residues long. Germline V gene lookup returns CDR1 LNHDA and CDR2 SQIVND (reference sequence). The CDR3 bases are TGTGCCAGTAGCCCCCCCTACTCTACTAGCACAGATACGCAGTATTTT. Translating gives CASSPPYSTSTDTQYF.

The rearrangement links TRBV9 to TRBJ2-7; 10 bases agree with TRBD2. Trimming took 0 bases from V and 3 from J; bases not matched to a gene: 3. This CDR3 is 15 amino acids long. CDR1 SGDLS and CDR2 YYNGEE come from the germline V gene. CDR3: CASSVAPSGSYEQYF. The DNA for the CDR3 is TGTGCCAGCAGCGTAGCTCCTAGCGGGAGCTACGAGCAGTACTTC.

The rearrangement uses TRBV7-3 and TRBJ2-3; TRBD1 matches 8 bases. Trimming cost V 4 bases and J 9 bases; bases outside gene matches: 6. Germline loops: CDR1 SGHTA, CDR2 FQGTGA. The CDR3 runs to 13 residues. CDR3 in DNA: TGTGCCAGCAGCTCCCAGGGGGCGGTCACGCAGTATTTT. Encoded protein: CASSSQGAVTQYF.

The gene calls are TRBV2 and TRBJ1-4, with 8 nucleotides matching TRBD1. This CDR3 has 14 residues. The germline CDR1 and CDR2 sequences are SNHLY and FYNNEI. Trimming cost V 6 bases and J 8 bases; bases outside gene matches: 8. The CDR3 sequence is CASRVGQGYEKLFF. For the CDR3, the DNA is TGTGCCAGCAGAGTCGGACAGGGATACGAAAAACTGTTTTTT.

J is TRBJ2-7 and V is TRBV5-1, with D perhaps TRBD1 (5 bases). CDR3 length: 15 amino acids. The ends were cut back, 4 bases at V and 0 bases at J, with 14 bases in the middle. CDR1 SGHRS and CDR2 YFSETQ come from the germline V gene. CDR3 nucleotide sequence: TGCGCCAGCAGCCTCCTTGCAGGGAACTCCTACGAGCAGTACTTC. Protein: CASSLLAGNSYEQYF.

This chain uses TRBV7-2 with TRBJ1-5; TRBD1 might be the D (6 bases). The germline CDR1 and CDR2 sequences are SGHTA and FQGNSA. The CDR3 is 15 residues long. The germline V and J ends were trimmed by 3 bases and 5 bases, with 14 bases remaining between them. In DNA, the CDR3 is TGTGCCAGCAGCTTGGGGGTGGGGGCGTATCAGCCCCAGCATTTT. Amino acids: CASSLGVGAYQPQHF.

The V gene is TRBV7-3, the J gene TRBJ1-5; D gene uncertain. V gave up 0 bases and J gave up 6 bases, with 6 bases separating them. The CDR3 consists of 13 residues. Germline CDR1 SGHTA, CDR2 FQGTGA. CDR3 DNA: TGTGCCAGCAGCTTAACTCTCGGTCAGCCCCAGCATTTT. Protein product: CASSLTLGQPQHF.

The chain employs TRBV5-1 and TRBJ2-7; TRBD1 agrees at 8 bases. The CDR3 is 15 residues long. The junction had 7 bases not matched to a gene; V was cut back by 3 bases and J by 2 bases. Germline CDR1 SGHRS, CDR2 YFSETQ. The CDR3 DNA reads as TGCGCCAGCAGCTCCGGACAGGGCGGAACCTACGAGCAGTACTTC. Its protein is CASSSGQGGTYEQYF. Using reference TRBV5-1 and TRBJ2-7 for the parts outside the CDR3, the full variable domain is KAGVTQTPRYLIKTRGQQVTLSCSPISGHRSVSWYQQTPGQGLQFLFEYFSETQRNKGNFPGRFSGRQFSNSRSEMNVSTLELGDSALYLCASSSGQGGTYEQYFGPGTRLTVT.

The V gene is TRBV28, the J gene TRBJ1-2; 7 positions match TRBD1. The length of the CDR3 is 16 residues. Trimming took 6 bases from V and 2 from J; bases not matched to a gene: 12. Per germline, CDR1 MDHEN and CDR2 SYDVKM. The CDR3 DNA is TGTGCCAGCAGCGAAGCCGGGACAGTCGGGAACTATGGCTACACCTTC. It is translated as CASSEAGTVGNYGYTF.

CDR3 loop: CASSSDLAIRKTQYF. The CDR3 nucleotides are TGCGCCAGCAGCTCGGACCTAGCGATCAGAAAGACCCAGTACTTC. V gene TRBV5-1 combines with J gene TRBJ2-5, with D tentatively TRBD2 (6 bases). Germline CDR1 and CDR2: SGHRS and YFSETQ. Trimming left V 3 bases short and J 6 bases short, with 18 bases between. This CDR3 spans 15 amino acids.

V and J are TRBV18 and TRBJ1-5; D is ambiguous. Germline CDR1 is KGHSH and CDR2 is LQKENI. The CDR3 has 15 amino acids. The V end lost 2 bases, the J end lost 2 bases, and 10 bases lay between the germline ends. The CDR3 loop reads CASSPEVMGNQPQHF. In DNA, the CDR3 is TGTGCCAGCTCACCAGAGGTTATGGGCAATCAGCCCCAGCATTTT.

This sequence joins TRBV7-9 and TRBJ1-6; TRBD1 matches at 8 bases. The V gene end was trimmed by 7 bases and the J gene end by 10 bases; junction bases not matched to a gene: 9. This CDR3 has 14 residues. Germline V gene sequence: CDR1 SEHNR, CDR2 FQNEAQ (reference sequence). Written as DNA, the CDR3 is TGTGCCAGCACCATCGACAGGGGTTTCTCACCCCTCCACTTT. Its translation is CASTIDRGFSPLHF. The entire variable domain, with the rest obtained from reference TRBV7-9 and TRBJ1-6, is as follows: DTGVSQNPRHKITKRGQNVTFRCDPISEHNRLYWYRQTLGQGPEFLTYFQNEAQLEKSRLLSDRFSAERPKGSFSTLEIQRTEQGDSAMYLCASTIDRGFSPLHFGNGTRLTVT.

The chain employs TRBV28 and TRBJ1-2, with 8 bases aligning to TRBD1. Germline CDR1 MDHEN, CDR2 SYDVKM. The trim removed 3 bases at V and 4 bases at J, leaving 10 bases unmatched. The CDR3 runs to 16 residues. CDR3 residues: CASSLSQGAFVYGYTF. CDR3 in DNA: TGTGCCAGCAGTTTGTCGCAGGGGGCTTTTGTCTATGGCTACACCTTC.

The V call is TRBV28, the J call TRBJ1-6; 7 nucleotides line up with TRBD1. The length of the CDR3 is 15 residues. Unmatched junction bases numbered 8, after V lost 4 bases and J lost 8 bases. Per the germline V gene, CDR1 is MDHEN and CDR2 is SYDVKM. In nucleotides, the CDR3 is TGTGCCAGCAGTTCCACAGGGGCATGGCATTCACCCCTCCACTTT. This gives the protein CASSSTGAWHSPLHF.

V gene TRBV6-6 combines with J gene TRBJ1-3; 12 bases are shared with TRBD1. J gave up 4 bases and V 5 bases, and 18 bases lay outside the gene matches. The CDR3 loop spans 20 amino acids. The germline CDR1 and CDR2 sequences are MNHNY and SVGAGI (reference sequence). CDR3 region: CASSPLRSGTGGAEGNTIYF. The CDR3 nucleotides are TGTGCCAGCAGTCCCCTGCGCTCCGGGACAGGGGGCGCGGAAGGAAACACCATATATTTT.

Only one count was recorded for this clone. The chain recombines TRBV9 with TRBJ1-4; D uncertain. The CDR3 has 17 residues. Germline CDR1 is SGDLS and CDR2 is YYNGEE. Trimming took off 0 bases at V and 0 bases at J, with 12 bases between the two ends. CDR3 sequence: CASSVVAGDATNEKLFF. The CDR3 nucleotides read TGTGCCAGCAGCGTAGTGGCAGGTGATGCAACTAATGAAAAACTGTTTTTT.

The J gene is TRBJ1-2, the V gene TRBV18; D is perhaps TRBD1 (5 bases). Trimming stripped 2 bases from V and 0 bases from J, with 19 bases between. Germline CDR1 reads KGHSH; CDR2 reads LQKENI. This CDR3 comprises 18 residues. The CDR3 DNA is TGTGCCAGCTCACCAGGGTACCAGGGCGCGCCAGCTAACTATGGCTACACCTTC. As protein: CASSPGYQGAPANYGYTF.